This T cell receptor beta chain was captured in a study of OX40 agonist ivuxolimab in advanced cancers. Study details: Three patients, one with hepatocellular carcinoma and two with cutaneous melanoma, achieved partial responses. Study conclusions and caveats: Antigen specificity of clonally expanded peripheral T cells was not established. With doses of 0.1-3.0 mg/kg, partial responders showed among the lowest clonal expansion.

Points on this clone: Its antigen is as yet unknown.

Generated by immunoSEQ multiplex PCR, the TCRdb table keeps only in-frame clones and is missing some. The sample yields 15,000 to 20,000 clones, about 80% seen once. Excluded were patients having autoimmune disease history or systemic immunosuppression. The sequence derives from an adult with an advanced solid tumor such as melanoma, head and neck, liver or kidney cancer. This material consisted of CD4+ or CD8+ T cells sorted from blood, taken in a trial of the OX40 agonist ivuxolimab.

CDR3 sequence (DNA): TGTGCCAGCAGCCCGGGGGACAGGGGCGCCCGTTCCTACGAGCAGTACTTC. Its protein product is CASSPGDRGARSYEQYF. This sequence joins TRBV13 and TRBJ2-7, with TRBD1 matching over 10 bases. With 5 bases clipped from V and 1 base from J, the junction kept 11 bases outside the gene matches. The germline CDR1 and CDR2 sequences are PRHDT and FYEKMQ (reference sequence). This CDR3 has 17 amino acids.